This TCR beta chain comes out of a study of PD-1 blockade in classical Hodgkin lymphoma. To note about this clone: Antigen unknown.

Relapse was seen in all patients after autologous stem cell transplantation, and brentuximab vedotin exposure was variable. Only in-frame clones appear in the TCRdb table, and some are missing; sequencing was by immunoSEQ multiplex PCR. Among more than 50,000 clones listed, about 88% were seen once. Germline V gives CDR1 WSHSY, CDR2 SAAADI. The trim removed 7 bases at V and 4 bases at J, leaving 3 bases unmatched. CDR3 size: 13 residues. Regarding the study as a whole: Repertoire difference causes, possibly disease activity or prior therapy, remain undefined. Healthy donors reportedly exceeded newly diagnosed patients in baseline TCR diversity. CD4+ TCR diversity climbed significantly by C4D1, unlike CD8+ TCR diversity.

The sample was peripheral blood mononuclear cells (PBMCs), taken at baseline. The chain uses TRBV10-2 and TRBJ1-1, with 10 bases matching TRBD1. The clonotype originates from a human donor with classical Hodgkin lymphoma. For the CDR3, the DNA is TGCGCCAGCACGGGACAGGGGTTCACTGAAGCTTTCTTT. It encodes CASTGQGFTEAFF.